This TCR beta chain was captured in a study of blood T cell repertoires in COVID-19. Turning to the study itself: Two negative PCRs, clearance, or symptom resolution were required of recovered Cohort 3 donors. Donors in the United States, Italy and Spain gave samples during acute or convalescent COVID-19. T cells, B-cell-depleted T cells, or PBMCs provided the cDNA or gDNA that served as material.

As originally analysed: Amplification of reference gene primers was used by the study to estimate nucleated cell counts. Generated by immunoSEQ multiplex PCR, the TCRdb table keeps only in-frame clones and is missing some. D and trimming come from the DNA, and the V and J calls and clone size come from that table. The sample lists under 300,000 clones, more than 70% seen once, with around 2% in the top ten. The table lists this clone with a few counts. CDR1 is KGHDR and CDR2 is SFDVKD in the germline V gene. Trimming removed 4 bases from V and 7 bases from J, with 10 bases in between. CDR3 length: 14 residues.

The sequence was obtained from a woman aged 60-70 years in a cohort exposed to, infected with or recovered from COVID-19 (not recorded which). Sequenced input: PBMCs or T cells enriched from blood (not recorded which). The J gene is TRBJ1-6, the V gene TRBV24-1; maybe TRBD1 (6 bases). The DNA of the CDR3 is TGTGCCACCAGTGACTCTGACAGGAATTCACCCCTCCACTTT. This encodes CATSDSDRNSPLHF.